The rows below give T cell receptor beta chains drawn from one sample of a study of T cell responses to AZD1222 COVID-19 vaccine. Here immunoSEQ multiplex PCR was the method, and the copy in TCRdb shows in-frame clones only, minus some. This table holds about 61,000 clones, over 75% found once. The sample was peripheral blood, taken 28 days after the second AZD1222 dose. These TCRs come from an adult who received the AZD1222 COVID-19 vaccine. Each CDR3 is given with its conserved first and last residue. The order of the fields is D gene, J gene, clone size, V gene, CDR3 protein, CDR3 DNA. D genes are given only for firm matches. Some rows mark clone size as missing; the rest say once, few, many or name a class of expanded clone.

d_call: TRBD1
j_call: TRBJ1-5
clone_size: few
v_call: TRBV4-3
cdr3_aa: CASAQGVNQPQHF
cdr3_nt: TGCGCCAGCGCGCAGGGGGTTAATCAGCCCCAGCATTTT

d_call: NA
j_call: TRBJ1-5
clone_size: NA
v_call: TRBV19
cdr3_aa: CASSSQGPQPQHF
cdr3_nt: TGTGCCAGTAGTTCTCAGGGTCCTCAGCCCCAGCATTTT

d_call: TRBD1
j_call: TRBJ2-5
clone_size: NA
v_call: TRBV29-1
cdr3_aa: CSVKDRVFRETQYF
cdr3_nt: TGCAGCGTTAAGGACAGGGTTTTTCGAGAGACCCAGTACTTC

d_call: TRBD2
j_call: TRBJ2-1
clone_size: NA
v_call: TRBV7-2
cdr3_aa: CASSLDGTTYNEQFF
cdr3_nt: TGTGCCAGCAGCTTAGATGGGACTACCTACAATGAGCAGTTCTTC

d_call: NA
j_call: TRBJ1-2
clone_size: few
v_call: TRBV18
cdr3_aa: CASSPEPIGYGYTF
cdr3_nt: TGTGCCAGCTCACCAGAGCCAATAGGCTATGGCTACACCTTC

d_call: NA
j_call: TRBJ1-1
clone_size: NA
v_call: TRBV28
cdr3_aa: CASSLDSLNTEAFF
cdr3_nt: TGTGCCAGCAGTTTAGACAGCCTGAACACTGAAGCTTTCTTT

d_call: TRBD1
j_call: TRBJ1-1
clone_size: NA
v_call: TRBV11-2
cdr3_aa: CASSLQTGGTEAFF
cdr3_nt: TGTGCCAGCAGCTTGCAGACAGGGGGCACTGAAGCTTTCTTT

d_call: NA
j_call: TRBJ2-7
clone_size: NA
v_call: TRBV2
cdr3_aa: CASSEGWGYEQYF
cdr3_nt: TGTGCCAGCAGTGAAGGTTGGGGTTACGAGCAGTACTTC

d_call: NA
j_call: TRBJ2-1
clone_size: NA
v_call: TRBV28
cdr3_aa: CASSSQYNEQFF
cdr3_nt: TGTGCCAGCAGTTCGCAATACAATGAGCAGTTCTTC

d_call: NA
j_call: TRBJ1-1
clone_size: NA
v_call: TRBV29-1
cdr3_aa: CSVEYRVDGSEAFF
cdr3_nt: TGCAGCGTTGAATACAGGGTGGATGGATCTGAAGCTTTCTTT